The clone carrying this TCR beta chain was found a few times. Its specificity is not known. The source of the sample is a study of cytomegalovirus exposure and HLA in healthy donors. V was clipped by 5 bases and J by 7 bases, with 11 bases between them. Germline assignment: CDR1 SGHNT and CDR2 YENEEA. The CDR3 covers 12 residues. Study observations and caveats: Presence/absence analyses supposed approximately even sequencing depth among donors. Other equally common chains were less clonally expanded than HLA-associated TCR beta chains, a later analysis showed.

Researchers ran the PCR with 60 Vbeta and 13 Jbeta primers. Libraries were prepared by immunoSEQ multiplex PCR; TCRdb keeps only in-frame clonotypes and omits some of them. This repertoire shows 75,000 to 100,000 clones, around 81% found once; its top ten account for roughly 5.1%. This receptor was taken from a man aged 35-49 years in good health and CMV-seropositive. The material sequenced was PBMCs. V gene TRBV11-3 combines with J gene TRBJ2-5; TRBD2 might be the D (6 bases). In DNA form, the CDR3 reads TGTGCCAGCAGCCCGGCCGGGGGGACCCAGTACTTC. Protein product: CASSPAGGTQYF.